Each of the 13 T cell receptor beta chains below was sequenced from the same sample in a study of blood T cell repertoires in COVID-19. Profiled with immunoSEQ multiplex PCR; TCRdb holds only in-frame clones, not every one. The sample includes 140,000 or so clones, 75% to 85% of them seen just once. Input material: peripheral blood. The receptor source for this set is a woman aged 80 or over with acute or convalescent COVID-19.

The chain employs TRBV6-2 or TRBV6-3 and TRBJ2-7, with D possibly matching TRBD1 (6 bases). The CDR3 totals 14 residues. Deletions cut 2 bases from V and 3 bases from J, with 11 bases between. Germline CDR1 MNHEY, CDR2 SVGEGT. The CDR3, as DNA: TGTGCCAGCAGTTACGAGGGGGTAAACTACGAGCAGTACTTC. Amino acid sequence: CASSYEGVNYEQYF.

CDR3 amino acids: CASSATGSSGNTIYF. CDR3 coding DNA: TGTGCCAGTAGTGCTACAGGAAGCTCTGGAAACACCATATATTTT. The rearrangement joins TRBV19 to TRBJ1-3; D perhaps matches TRBD1 (5 bases). V lost 5 bases and J 0 bases, leaving 11 bases between the germline ends. Germline V gene sequence: CDR1 LNHDA, CDR2 SQIVND (reference sequence). The CDR3 spans 15 residues.

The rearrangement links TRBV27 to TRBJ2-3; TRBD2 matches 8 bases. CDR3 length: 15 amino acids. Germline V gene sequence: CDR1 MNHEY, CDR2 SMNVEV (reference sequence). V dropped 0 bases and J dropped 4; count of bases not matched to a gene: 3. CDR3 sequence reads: CASSLSDGRADTQYF. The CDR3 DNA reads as TGTGCCAGCAGTTTATCGGACGGGAGGGCAGATACGCAGTATTTT.

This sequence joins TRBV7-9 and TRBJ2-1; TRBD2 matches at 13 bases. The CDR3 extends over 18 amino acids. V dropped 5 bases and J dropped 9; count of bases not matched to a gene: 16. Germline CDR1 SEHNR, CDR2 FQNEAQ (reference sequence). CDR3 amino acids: CASSPPIRLAGGLGEQFF. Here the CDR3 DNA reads TGTGCCAGCAGCCCCCCGATTCGACTAGCGGGAGGATTGGGTGAGCAGTTCTTC.

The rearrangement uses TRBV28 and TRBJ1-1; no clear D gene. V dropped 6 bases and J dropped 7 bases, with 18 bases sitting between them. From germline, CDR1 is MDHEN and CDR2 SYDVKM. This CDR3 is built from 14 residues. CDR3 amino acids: CASREYSNSVEAFF. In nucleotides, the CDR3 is TGTGCCAGCAGAGAATACTCCAACTCGGTTGAAGCTTTCTTT.

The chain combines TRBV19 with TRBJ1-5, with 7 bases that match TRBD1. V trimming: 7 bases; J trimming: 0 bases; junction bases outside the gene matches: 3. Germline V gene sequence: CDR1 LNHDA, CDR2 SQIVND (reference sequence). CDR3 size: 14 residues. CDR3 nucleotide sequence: TGTGCCAGTATGGGACAGACTAGCAATCAGCCCCAGCATTTT. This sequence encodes CASMGQTSNQPQHF.

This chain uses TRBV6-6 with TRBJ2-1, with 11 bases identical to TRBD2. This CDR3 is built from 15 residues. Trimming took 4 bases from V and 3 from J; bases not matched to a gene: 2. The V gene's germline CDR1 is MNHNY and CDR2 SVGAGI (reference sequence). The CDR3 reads CASSSSGGHYNEQFF. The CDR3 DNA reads TGTGCCAGCAGTTCTAGCGGGGGGCACTACAATGAGCAGTTCTTC.

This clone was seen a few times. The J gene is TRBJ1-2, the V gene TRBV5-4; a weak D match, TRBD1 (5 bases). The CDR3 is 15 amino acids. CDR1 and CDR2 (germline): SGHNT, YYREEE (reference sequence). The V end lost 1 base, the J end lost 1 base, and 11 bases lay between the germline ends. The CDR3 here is CASSLWGGDNYGYTF. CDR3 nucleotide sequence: TGTGCCAGCAGCTTGTGGGGAGGGGATAACTATGGCTACACCTTC.

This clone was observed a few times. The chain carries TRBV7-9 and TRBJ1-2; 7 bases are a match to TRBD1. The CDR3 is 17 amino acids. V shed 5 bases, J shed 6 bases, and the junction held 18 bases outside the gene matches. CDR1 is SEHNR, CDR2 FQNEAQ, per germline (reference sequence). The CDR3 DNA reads TGTGCCAGCAGCGTCAGGGGGTATAGCACAGGGCCACATGGCTACACCTTC. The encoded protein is CASSVRGYSTGPHGYTF.

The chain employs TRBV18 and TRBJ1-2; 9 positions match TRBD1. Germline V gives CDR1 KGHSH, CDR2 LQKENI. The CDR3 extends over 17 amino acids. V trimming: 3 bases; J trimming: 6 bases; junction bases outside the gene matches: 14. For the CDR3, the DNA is TGTGCCAGCTCACCCGTGGGGACAGGGAGGGGACTCGATGGCTACACCTTC. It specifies CASSPVGTGRGLDGYTF.

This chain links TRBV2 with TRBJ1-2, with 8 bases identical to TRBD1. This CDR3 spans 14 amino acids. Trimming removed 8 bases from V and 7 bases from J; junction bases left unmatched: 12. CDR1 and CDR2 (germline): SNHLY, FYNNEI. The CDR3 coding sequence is TGTGCCAGCTCGGACAGGGCACTAAGGGGTGGCTACACCTTC. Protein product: CASSDRALRGGYTF.

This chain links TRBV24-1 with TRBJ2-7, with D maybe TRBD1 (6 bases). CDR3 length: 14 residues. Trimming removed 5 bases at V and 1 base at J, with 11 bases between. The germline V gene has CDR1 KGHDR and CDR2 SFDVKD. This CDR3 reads CATSGWDKSYEQYF. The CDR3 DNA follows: TGTGCCACCAGTGGCTGGGACAAGTCCTACGAGCAGTACTTC.

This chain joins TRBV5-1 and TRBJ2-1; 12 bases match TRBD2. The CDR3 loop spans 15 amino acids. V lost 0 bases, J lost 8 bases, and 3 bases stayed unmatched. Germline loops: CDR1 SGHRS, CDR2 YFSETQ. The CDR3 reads CASSLELAGGHEQFF. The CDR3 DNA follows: TGCGCCAGCAGCTTGGAACTAGCGGGAGGCCATGAGCAGTTCTTC.